This is a list of T cell receptor beta chains from one sample in a study of control samples from healthy donors and cancer patients. The assay was immunoSEQ multiplex PCR, and TCRdb's table has in-frame clones only and misses some. Of some 57,000 clones in the sample, about 95% were seen once. Sequencing was performed on blood. These receptors came from a man aged 25 to 40 in good health. CDR3s include the opening cysteine and the closing phenylalanine or tryptophan. D genes are given only for firm matches. Clone size is not always given. Where it is, it says once, few, many or a class for expanded clones.

- TRBJ1-2 - TRBV6-5 CASRGRNVNYGYTF TGTGCCAGCAGAGGACGGAATGTTAACTATGGCTACACCTTC
- TRBJ2-1 - TRBV10-1 CAGRGIDEQFF TGCGCCGGACGGGGGATTGATGAGCAGTTCTTC
- TRBJ2-2 - TRBV6-6 CASSPGGGELFF TGTGCCAGCAGCCCCGGGGGCGGGGAGCTGTTTTTT
- TRBJ1-3 - TRBV7-2 CASSLDGGSGNTIYF TGTGCCAGCAGCTTAGATGGGGGATCTGGAAACACCATATATTTT
- TRBJ1-5 - TRBV3-1/TRBV3-2 CASSQEGGGEGNQPQHF TGTGCCAGCAGCCAAGAGGGAGGGGGAGAAGGCAATCAGCCCCAGCATTTT
- TRBJ2-1 TRBD2 TRBV2 CASSEARGNEQFF TGTGCCAGCAGTGAAGCGCGGGGGAATGAGCAGTTCTTC
- TRBJ1-2 - TRBV19 CASSAPLAGGYTF TGTGCCAGTAGTGCCCCTTTAGCGGGTGGCTACACCTTC
once TRBJ1-5 - TRBV27 CASSLQGLGDQPQHF TGTGCCAGCAGTTTACAGGGGCTTGGGGATCAGCCCCAGCATTTT
once TRBJ2-5 - TRBV7-2 CASSGIAEETQYF TGTGCCAGCAGCGGTATAGCGGAAGAGACCCAGTACTTC
- TRBJ1-2 - TRBV19 CASSPTGNDGYTF TGTGCCAGTAGTCCAACAGGGAACGATGGCTACACCTTC
- TRBJ1-1 - TRBV7-9 CASSPARGTEAFF TGTGCCAGCAGCCCGGCCCGCGGCACTGAAGCTTTCTTT
- TRBJ2-1 - TRBV11-2 CASRKTGTQGNEQFF TGTGCCAGCAGAAAAACCGGGACCCAGGGCAATGAGCAGTTCTTC
- TRBJ2-2 - TRBV28 CASTGHLNTGELFF TGTGCCAGCACTGGACACTTGAACACCGGGGAGCTGTTTTTT
- TRBJ2-7 - TRBV5-5 CASSLVRGPYEQYF TGTGCCAGCAGCTTGGTTCGCGGACCCTACGAGCAGTACTTC
- TRBJ2-3 - TRBV5-1 CASSFTTSTDTQYF TGCGCCAGCAGCTTCACGACTAGCACAGATACGCAGTATTTT
- TRBJ2-3 TRBD2 TRBV11-2 CASSLLPLAASTDTQYF TGTGCCAGCAGCTTACTACCGCTAGCGGCTAGCACAGATACGCAGTATTTT
- TRBJ2-7 - TRBV7-9 CASSREGYEQYF TGTGCCAGCAGCCGAGAGGGCTACGAGCAGTACTTC
- TRBJ1-1 - TRBV28 CASSLPGQLNTEAFF TGTGCCAGCAGCTTACCGGGACAACTGAACACTGAAGCTTTCTTT
- TRBJ1-2 - TRBV5-1 CASSLVAGDLGYTF TGCGCCAGCAGCTTGGTCGCTGGGGACCTAGGCTACACCTTC
- TRBJ2-1 - TRBV5-1 CASSLGGTNPWGMKQFF TGCGCCAGCAGCTTGGGGGGGACAAATCCCTGGGGAATGAAGCAGTTCTTC
- TRBJ2-2 - TRBV4-3 CASSQAVGTGELFF TGCGCCAGCAGCCAAGCGGTCGGAACCGGGGAGCTGTTTTTT
once TRBJ2-1 TRBD2 TRBV6-2/TRBV6-3 CASSPGTSLSEQFF TGTGCCAGCAGTCCCGGGACTAGCCTTTCTGAGCAGTTCTTC
- TRBJ1-5 - TRBV5-1 CASSLGGGFSQPQHF TGCGCCAGCAGCTTGGGGGGAGGATTCAGTCAGCCCCAGCATTTT
once TRBJ2-2 - TRBV21-1 CASTQSPSNTGELFF TGTGCCAGCACCCAGTCCCCCAGTAACACCGGGGAGCTGTTTTTT
- TRBJ2-1 TRBD1 TRBV5-5 CASSRGGDRFPYNEQFF TGTGCCAGCAGCAGGGGTGGGGACAGATTCCCCTACAATGAGCAGTTCTTC
- TRBJ2-1 - TRBV5-1 CASSFRDGNNEQFF TGCGCCAGCAGCTTTCGGGACGGGAACAATGAGCAGTTCTTC
- TRBJ2-1 TRBD2 TRBV6-5 CASSYWGVAGGAEQFF TGTGCCAGCAGTTACTGGGGGGTAGCGGGAGGGGCTGAGCAGTTCTTC
- TRBJ2-4 TRBD2 TRBV9 CASSVGGGSKNIQYF TGTGCCAGCAGCGTAGGAGGCGGGAGTAAAAACATTCAGTACTTC
- TRBJ2-5 - TRBV6-2/TRBV6-3 CASSYREIQETQYF TGTGCCAGCAGTTACAGGGAAATCCAAGAGACCCAGTACTTC
- TRBJ1-6 TRBD1 TRBV30 CACTGQGRTNSPLHF TGTGCCTGCACCGGACAGGGGCGGACGAATTCACCCCTCCACTTT
- TRBJ1-2 - TRBV7-9 CASSLDYGYTF TGTGCCAGCAGCTTGGACTATGGCTACACCTTC
- TRBJ2-7 - TRBV10-2 CASSESSYEQYF TGCGCCAGCAGTGAGTCATCCTACGAGCAGTACTTC
- TRBJ1-2 - TRBV7-9 CASSLGAGSTGYTF TGTGCCAGCAGCTTAGGCGCAGGCAGTACTGGCTACACCTTC
- TRBJ2-5 TRBD2 TRBV10-2 CASRRSSGLGATQYF TGCGCCAGCAGGAGGTCTAGCGGTCTCGGTGCGACCCAGTACTTC
- TRBJ2-7 TRBD2 TRBV27 CASRPLAGYPYATREQYF TGTGCCAGCAGACCTCTAGCGGGTTACCCTTATGCTACTAGGGAGCAGTACTTC
- TRBJ2-2 - TRBV4-3 CASSQGLASGELFF TGCGCCAGCAGCCAAGGGCTAGCTTCGGGGGAGCTGTTTTTT
- TRBJ2-5 TRBD1 TRBV15 CATSRGGQGGETQYF TGTGCCACCAGCAGAGGAGGACAGGGTGGAGAGACCCAGTACTTC
- TRBJ2-3 TRBD2 TRBV7-3 CASSLTPGLGGVKTDTQYF TGTGCCAGCAGCTTAACCCCGGGACTAGGCGGGGTAAAGACAGATACGCAGTATTTT
once TRBJ2-4 - TRBV6-5 CAIQGKNIQYF TGTGCCATACAAGGCAAAAACATTCAGTACTTC